One TCR beta chain is described in this entry. This sample was included in a study of T cells after posttransplantation cyclophosphamide. Germline V gene lookup returns CDR1 MDHEN and CDR2 SYDVKM. The CDR3 is made up of 14 amino acids. V was shortened by 5 bases and J by 1 base, with 11 bases between the two germline ends. Only in-frame clones appear in the TCRdb table, and some are missing; sequencing was by immunoSEQ multiplex PCR. The top ten clones hold 0.25% to 0.35% of a sample with about 16,000 clones, 94% of them seen once. Cells defined as naive were viable CD3+CD4+ or CD3+CD8+ and CCR7+CD45RA+CD45RO-CD95-CD27+CD28+.

Sequenced: naive CD4+ T cells sorted from blood. This receptor was identified in a woman between 45 and 60 years old in good health and a related stem cell transplant donor. The genes are TRBV28 and TRBJ2-5; D unresolved. CDR3 sequence: CASSLPSPQETQYF. The DNA of the CDR3 is TGTGCCAGCAGTCTCCCGAGCCCCCAAGAGACCCAGTACTTC.